Shown below are 8 T cell receptor beta chains from a single sample sequenced in a study of tumor T cells in aggressive B-cell lymphoma. Some clones are missing from TCRdb's copy, which holds only in-frame ones; the method was immunoSEQ multiplex PCR. The data hold some 4,200 clones, with 91% observed a single time. The sample consisted of tumor tissue. The receptors come from an adult with diffuse large B cell lymphoma.

J is TRBJ2-1 and V is TRBV9, with 7 positions matching TRBD1. J was trimmed by 4 bases and V by 0 bases; bases with no gene match: 4. The germline V gene encodes CDR1 SGDLS and CDR2 YYNGEE. This CDR3 contains 15 residues. The CDR3 loop is CASSVEGTVYNEQFF. For the CDR3, the DNA is TGTGCCAGCAGCGTAGAGGGGACAGTTTACAATGAGCAGTTCTTC.

This clone occurred once. The chain employs TRBV9 and TRBJ2-3; weak D call: TRBD1 (6 bases). Per the germline V gene, CDR1 is SGDLS and CDR2 is YYNGEE. This CDR3 has 15 residues. V lost 0 bases to trimming and J lost 0 bases, with 8 bases between them. This chain's CDR3 is CASSVEGVSTDTQYF. For the CDR3, the DNA is TGTGCCAGCAGCGTAGAGGGGGTGAGCACAGATACGCAGTATTTT. Variable domain in full (rest from reference TRBV9 and TRBJ2-3): DSGVTQTPKHLITATGQRVTLRCSPRSGDLSVYWYQQSLDQGLQFLIQYYNGEERAKGNILERFSAQQFPDLHSELNLSSLELGDSALYFCASSVEGVSTDTQYFGPGTRLTVL.

This clone was detected once. V gene TRBV4-3 combines with J gene TRBJ2-3; 16 positions match TRBD2. The CDR3 is 16 amino acids. Trimming took 5 bases from V and 5 from J; bases not matched to a gene: 4. CDR1 is LGHNA, CDR2 YSLEER, per germline. CDR3: CASSKGLAGGGDTQYF. The CDR3 DNA follows: TGCGCCAGCAGCAAGGGACTAGCGGGAGGGGGAGATACGCAGTATTTT.

The gene calls are TRBV7-9 and TRBJ2-3, with TRBD2 matching over 13 bases. Trimming cost V 5 bases and J 4 bases; bases outside gene matches: 3. The germline V gene has CDR1 SEHNR and CDR2 FQNEAQ (reference sequence). This CDR3 is built from 15 residues. This CDR3 reads CASSGTSGAADTQYF. DNA of the CDR3: TGTGCCAGCAGCGGGACTAGCGGGGCAGCAGATACGCAGTATTTT.

The chain is built from TRBV5-1 and TRBJ2-7, with D possibly TRBD2 on 6 matching bases. CDR3 size: 12 residues. The V gene lost 4 bases and the J gene lost 7 bases, with 12 bases spanning the gap. Germline CDR1 reads SGHRS; CDR2 reads YFSETQ. The CDR3 DNA is TGCGCCAGCAGCGCGGGACGGACGGAGCAGTACTTC. It yields the protein CASSAGRTEQYF.

The gene calls are TRBV7-9 and TRBJ2-5; the match to TRBD1 covers 11 bases. Looked up from germline, CDR1 is SEHNR and CDR2 is FQNEAQ (reference sequence). The V and J ends lost 4 bases and 5 bases, in that order; junction bases with no gene match: 3. The CDR3 contains 14 residues. CDR3 in amino acids: CASSWTGGDETQYF. The CDR3 DNA sequence: TGTGCCAGCAGCTGGACAGGGGGCGATGAGACCCAGTACTTC.

The chain carries TRBV30 and TRBJ2-3, with TRBD1 matching 8 bases. This CDR3 is 16 amino acids long. V shed 2 bases and J 5 bases; nucleotides not matched to a gene: 12. Germline CDR1 is GTSNPN and CDR2 is SVGIG (reference sequence). CDR3 in DNA: TGTGCCTGGAGTCTGAGACAGGGGTATAGAGGAGATACGCAGTATTTT. Amino acids: CAWSLRQGYRGDTQYF.

The chain joins TRBV10-2 to TRBJ2-5; D unresolved. CDR1 WSHSY and CDR2 SAAADI come from the germline V gene. Trimming removed 6 bases from V and 5 bases from J, with 10 bases in between. The CDR3 runs 12 residues. The CDR3 here is CASSLGLETQYF. The CDR3 DNA sequence: TGCGCCAGCAGCCTGGGCCTCGAGACCCAGTACTTC.